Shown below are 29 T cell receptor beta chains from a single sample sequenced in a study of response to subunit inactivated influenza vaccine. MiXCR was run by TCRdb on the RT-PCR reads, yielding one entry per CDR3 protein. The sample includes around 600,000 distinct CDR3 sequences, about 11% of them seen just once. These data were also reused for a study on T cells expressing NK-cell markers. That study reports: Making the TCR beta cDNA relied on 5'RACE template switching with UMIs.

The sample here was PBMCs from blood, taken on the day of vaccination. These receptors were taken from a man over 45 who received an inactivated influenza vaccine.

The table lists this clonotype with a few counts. The CDR3: CSARFGGSYEQYF. CDR3 bases: TGCAGTGCTAGGTTTGGCGGGAGTTACGAGCAGTACTTC. The chain combines TRBV20-1 with TRBJ2-7, with 7 positions matching TRBD2. The CDR3 runs to 13 residues. Germline loops: CDR1 DFQATT, CDR2 SNEGSKA (reference sequence). V lost 3 bases, J lost 4 bases, and 6 bases stayed unmatched.

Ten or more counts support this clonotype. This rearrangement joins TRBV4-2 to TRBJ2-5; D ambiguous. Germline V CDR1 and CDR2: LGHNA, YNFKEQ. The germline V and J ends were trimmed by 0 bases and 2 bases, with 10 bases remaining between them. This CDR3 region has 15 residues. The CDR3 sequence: CASSQEVLGQETQYF. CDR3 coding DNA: TGTGCCAGCAGCCAAGAGGTCCTAGGACAAGAGACCCAGTACTTC.

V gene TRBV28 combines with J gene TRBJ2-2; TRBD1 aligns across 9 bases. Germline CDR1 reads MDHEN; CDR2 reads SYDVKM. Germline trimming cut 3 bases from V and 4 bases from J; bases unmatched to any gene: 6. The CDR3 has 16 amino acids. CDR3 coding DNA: TGTGCCAGCAGTTTGCGGGACAGGGTTCGCACCGGGGAGCTGTTTTTT. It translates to CASSLRDRVRTGELFF.

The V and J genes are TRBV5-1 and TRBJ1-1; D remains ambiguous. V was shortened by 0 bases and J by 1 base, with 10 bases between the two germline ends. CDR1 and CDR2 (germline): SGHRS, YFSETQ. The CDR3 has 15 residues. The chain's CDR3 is CASSLGPAANTEAFF. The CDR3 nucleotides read TGCGCCAGCAGCTTGGGTCCAGCTGCGAACACTGAAGCTTTCTTT. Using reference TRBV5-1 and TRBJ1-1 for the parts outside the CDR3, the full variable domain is KAGVTQTPRYLIKTRGQQVTLSCSPISGHRSVSWYQQTPGQGLQFLFEYFSETQRNKGNFPGRFSGRQFSNSRSEMNVSTLELGDSALYLCASSLGPAANTEAFFGQGTRLTVV.

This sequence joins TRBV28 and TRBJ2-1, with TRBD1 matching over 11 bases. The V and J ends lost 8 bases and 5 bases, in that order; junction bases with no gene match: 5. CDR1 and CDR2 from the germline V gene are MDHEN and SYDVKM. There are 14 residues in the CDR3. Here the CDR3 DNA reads TGTGCCAGCGGACAGGGGGCACCCAACAATGAGCAGTTCTTC. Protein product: CASGQGAPNNEQFF.

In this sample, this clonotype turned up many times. CDR3 coding DNA: TGCAGTGCTAGAGAGACACCTTCTAGTTACGAGCAGTACTTC. Translated: CSARETPSSYEQYF. The genes are TRBV20-1 and TRBJ2-7, with unresolved D. The CDR3 consists of 14 residues. The germline gives CDR1 DFQATT, CDR2 SNEGSKA (reference sequence). V was cut by 0 bases and J by 4 bases, with 13 bases left in between.

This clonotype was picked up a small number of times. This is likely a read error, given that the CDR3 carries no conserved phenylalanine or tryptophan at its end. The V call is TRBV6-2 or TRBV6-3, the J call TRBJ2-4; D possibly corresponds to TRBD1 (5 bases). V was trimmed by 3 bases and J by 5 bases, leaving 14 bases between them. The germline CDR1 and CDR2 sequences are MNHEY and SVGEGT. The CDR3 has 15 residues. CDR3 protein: CASSYTGQGQNIQYY. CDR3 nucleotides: TGTGCCAGCAGTTATACGGGCCAGGGTCAAAACATTCAGTACTAC.

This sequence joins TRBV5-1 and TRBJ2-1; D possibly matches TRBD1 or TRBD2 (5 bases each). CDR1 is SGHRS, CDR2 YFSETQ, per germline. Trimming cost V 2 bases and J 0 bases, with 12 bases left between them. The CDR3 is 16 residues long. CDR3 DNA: TGCGCCAGCAGCTTACCGGGACCTAGCTCCTACAATGAGCAGTTCTTC. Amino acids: CASSLPGPSSYNEQFF.

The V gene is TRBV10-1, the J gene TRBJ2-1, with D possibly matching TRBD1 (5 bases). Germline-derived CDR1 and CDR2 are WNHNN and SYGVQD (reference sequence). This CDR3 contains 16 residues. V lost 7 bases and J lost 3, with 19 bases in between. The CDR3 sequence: CASKGSQGSDYNEQFF. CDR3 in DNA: TGCGCCAGCAAGGGGTCCCAGGGAAGCGACTACAATGAGCAGTTCTTC.

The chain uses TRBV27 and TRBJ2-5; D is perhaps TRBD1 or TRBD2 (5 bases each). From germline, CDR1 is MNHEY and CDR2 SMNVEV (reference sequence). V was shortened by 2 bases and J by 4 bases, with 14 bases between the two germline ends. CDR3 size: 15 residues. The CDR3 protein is CASSLNRPGAETQYF. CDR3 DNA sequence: TGTGCCAGCAGTTTAAACAGGCCCGGGGCAGAGACCCAGTACTTC.

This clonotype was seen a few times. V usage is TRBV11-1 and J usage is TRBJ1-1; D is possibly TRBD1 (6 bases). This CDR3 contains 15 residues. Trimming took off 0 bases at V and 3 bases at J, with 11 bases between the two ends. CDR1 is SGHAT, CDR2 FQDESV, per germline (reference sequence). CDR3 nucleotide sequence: TGTGCCAGCAGCTTAGCGACAGGATGGGACACTGAAGCTTTCTTT. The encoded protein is CASSLATGWDTEAFF.

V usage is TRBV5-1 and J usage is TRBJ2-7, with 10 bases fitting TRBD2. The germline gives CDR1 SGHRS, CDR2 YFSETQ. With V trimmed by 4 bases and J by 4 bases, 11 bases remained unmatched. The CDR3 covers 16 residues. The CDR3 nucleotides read TGCGCCAGCAGCCCGTCTGGGAGCGGGAGGGATTACGAGCAGTACTTC. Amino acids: CASSPSGSGRDYEQYF. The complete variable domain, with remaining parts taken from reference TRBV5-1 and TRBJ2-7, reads KAGVTQTPRYLIKTRGQQVTLSCSPISGHRSVSWYQQTPGQGLQFLFEYFSETQRNKGNFPGRFSGRQFSNSRSEMNVSTLELGDSALYLCASSPSGSGRDYEQYFGPGTRLTVT.

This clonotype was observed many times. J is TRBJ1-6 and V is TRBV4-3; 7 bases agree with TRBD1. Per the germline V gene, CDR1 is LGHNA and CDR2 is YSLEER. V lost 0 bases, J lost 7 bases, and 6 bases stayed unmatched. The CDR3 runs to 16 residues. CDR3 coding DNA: TGCGCCAGCAGCCAAGAATATGGCAGGGGGAATTCACCCCTCCACTTT. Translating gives CASSQEYGRGNSPLHF.

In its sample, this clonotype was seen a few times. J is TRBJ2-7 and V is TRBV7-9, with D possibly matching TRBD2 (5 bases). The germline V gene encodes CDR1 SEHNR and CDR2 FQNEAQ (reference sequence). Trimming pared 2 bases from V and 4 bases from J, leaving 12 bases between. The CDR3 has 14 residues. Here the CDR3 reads CASSLRPPGYEQYF. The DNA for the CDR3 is TGTGCCAGCAGCTTAAGACCTCCGGGATACGAGCAGTACTTC.

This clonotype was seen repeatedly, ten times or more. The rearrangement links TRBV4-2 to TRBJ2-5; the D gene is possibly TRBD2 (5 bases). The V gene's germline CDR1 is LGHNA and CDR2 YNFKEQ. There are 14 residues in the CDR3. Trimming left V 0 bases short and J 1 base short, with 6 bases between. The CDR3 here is CASSQDTSQETQYF. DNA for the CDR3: TGTGCCAGCAGCCAAGATACTAGCCAAGAGACCCAGTACTTC.

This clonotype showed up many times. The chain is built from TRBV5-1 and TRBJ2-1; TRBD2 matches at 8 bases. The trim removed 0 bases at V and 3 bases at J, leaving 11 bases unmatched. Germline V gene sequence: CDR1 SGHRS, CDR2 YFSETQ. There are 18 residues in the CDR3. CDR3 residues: CASSLGQRGHLYYNEQFF. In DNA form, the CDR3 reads TGCGCCAGCAGCTTGGGCCAGCGGGGGCACCTCTACTACAATGAGCAGTTCTTC.

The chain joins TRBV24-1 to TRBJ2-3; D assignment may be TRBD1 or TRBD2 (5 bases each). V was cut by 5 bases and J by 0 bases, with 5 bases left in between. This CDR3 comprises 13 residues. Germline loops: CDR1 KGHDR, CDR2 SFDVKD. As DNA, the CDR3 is TGTGCCACCAGTGGGGACAGCACAGATACGCAGTATTTT. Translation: CATSGDSTDTQYF.

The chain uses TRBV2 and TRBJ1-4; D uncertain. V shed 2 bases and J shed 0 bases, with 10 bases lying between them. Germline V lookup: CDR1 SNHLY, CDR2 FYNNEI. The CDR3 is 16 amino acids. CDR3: CASSESRATTNEKLFF. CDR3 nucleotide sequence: TGTGCCAGCAGTGAATCCAGAGCCACAACTAATGAAAAACTGTTTTTT.

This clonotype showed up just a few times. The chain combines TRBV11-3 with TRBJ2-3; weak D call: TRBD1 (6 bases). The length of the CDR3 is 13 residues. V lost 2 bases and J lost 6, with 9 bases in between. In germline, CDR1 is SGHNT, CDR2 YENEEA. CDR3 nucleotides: TGTGCCAGCAGCTTAAACAGGGAGGATACGCAGTATTTT. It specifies CASSLNREDTQYF. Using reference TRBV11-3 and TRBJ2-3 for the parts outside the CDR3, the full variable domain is EAGVVQSPRYKIIEKKQPVAFWCNPISGHNTLYWYLQNLGQGPELLIRYENEEAVDDSQLPKDRFSAERLKGVDSTLKIQPAELGDSAVYLCASSLNREDTQYFGPGTRLTVL.

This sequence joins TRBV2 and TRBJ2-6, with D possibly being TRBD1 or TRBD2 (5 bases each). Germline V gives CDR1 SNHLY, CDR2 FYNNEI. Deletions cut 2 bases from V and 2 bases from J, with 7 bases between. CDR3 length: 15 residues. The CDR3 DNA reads TGTGCCAGCAGTGAATGGGACCCTGGGGCCAACGTCCTGACTTTC. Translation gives CASSEWDPGANVLTF.

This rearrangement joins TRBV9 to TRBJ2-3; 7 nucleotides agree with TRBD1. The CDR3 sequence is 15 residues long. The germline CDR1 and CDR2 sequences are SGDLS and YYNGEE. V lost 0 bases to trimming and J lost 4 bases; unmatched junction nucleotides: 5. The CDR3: CASSVGGGEADTQYF. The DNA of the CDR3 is TGTGCCAGCAGCGTAGGAGGGGGCGAGGCAGATACGCAGTATTTT.

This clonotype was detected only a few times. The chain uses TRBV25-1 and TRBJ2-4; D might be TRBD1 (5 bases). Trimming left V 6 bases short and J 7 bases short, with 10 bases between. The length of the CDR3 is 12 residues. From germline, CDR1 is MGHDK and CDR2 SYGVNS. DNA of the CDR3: TGTGCCAGCAGCAAAGACAGCAACATTCAGTACTTC. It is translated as CASSKDSNIQYF.

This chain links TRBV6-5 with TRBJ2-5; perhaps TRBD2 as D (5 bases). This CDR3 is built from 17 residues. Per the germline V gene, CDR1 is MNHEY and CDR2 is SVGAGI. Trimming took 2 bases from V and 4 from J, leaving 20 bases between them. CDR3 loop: CASSYTDTPGRGETQYF. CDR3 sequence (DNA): TGTGCCAGCAGTTACACCGACACCCCCGGACGGGGAGAGACCCAGTACTTC.

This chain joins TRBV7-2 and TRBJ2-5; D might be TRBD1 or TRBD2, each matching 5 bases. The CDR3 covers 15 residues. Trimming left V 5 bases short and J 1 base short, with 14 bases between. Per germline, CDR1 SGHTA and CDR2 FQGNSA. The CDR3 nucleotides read TGTGCCAGCAGCGAAACTGCAGGGACCCAAGAGACCCAGTACTTC. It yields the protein CASSETAGTQETQYF.

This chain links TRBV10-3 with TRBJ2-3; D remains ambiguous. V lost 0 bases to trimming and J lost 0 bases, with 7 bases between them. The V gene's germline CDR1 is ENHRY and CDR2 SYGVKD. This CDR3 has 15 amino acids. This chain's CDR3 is CAISESGFSTDTQYF. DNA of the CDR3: TGTGCCATCAGTGAGTCGGGGTTTAGCACAGATACGCAGTATTTT.

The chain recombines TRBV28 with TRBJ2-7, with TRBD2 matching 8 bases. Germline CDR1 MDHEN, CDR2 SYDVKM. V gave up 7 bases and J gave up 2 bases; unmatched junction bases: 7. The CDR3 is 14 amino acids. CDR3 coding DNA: TGTGCCAGCACCTTAGTCGGGGGGGCCTACGAGCAGTACTTC. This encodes CASTLVGGAYEQYF.

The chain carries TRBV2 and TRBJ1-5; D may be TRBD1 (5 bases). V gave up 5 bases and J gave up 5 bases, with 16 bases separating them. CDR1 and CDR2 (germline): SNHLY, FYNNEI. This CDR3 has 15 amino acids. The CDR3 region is CASSFPGGDYQPQHF. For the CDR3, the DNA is TGTGCCAGCAGTTTCCCGGGGGGGGATTATCAGCCCCAGCATTTT.

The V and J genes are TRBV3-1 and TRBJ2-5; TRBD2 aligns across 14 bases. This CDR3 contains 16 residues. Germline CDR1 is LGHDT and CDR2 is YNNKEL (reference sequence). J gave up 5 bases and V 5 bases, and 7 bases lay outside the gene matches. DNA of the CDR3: TGTGCCAGCAGCGGGACTAGCGGGGGTCCGGGGGAGACCCAGTACTTC. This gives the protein CASSGTSGGPGETQYF.

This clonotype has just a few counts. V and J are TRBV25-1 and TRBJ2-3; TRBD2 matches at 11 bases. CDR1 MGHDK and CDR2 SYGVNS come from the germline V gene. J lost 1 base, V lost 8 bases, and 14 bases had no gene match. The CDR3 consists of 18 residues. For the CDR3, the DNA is TGTGCCAGCCCAGACATTGGCACGGGACTAGCGGGCACAGATACGCAGTATTTT. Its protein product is CASPDIGTGLAGTDTQYF.